This is a list of T cell receptor beta chains from one sample in a study of shared clonotypes between healthy human individuals. Profiled with immunoSEQ multiplex PCR; TCRdb holds only in-frame clones, not every one. The data contain roughly 2.5 million clones, around nine tenths of them singletons. The sequencing sample was made of naive CD4+ T cells sorted from blood. These TCRs come from a young man in good health. The CDR3 runs from the conserved cysteine through the conserved F or W. D genes are given only for firm matches. Clone size is stated in some rows and not others, as once, few, many or a class when expanded.

j_gene: TRBJ2-3; v_gene: TRBV5-1; d_gene: -; abundance: -; CDR3nt: TGCGCCAGCAGCCCCTTAGCAGCAGATACGCAGTATTTT; CDR3aa: CASSPLAADTQYF
j_gene: TRBJ2-2; v_gene: TRBV27; d_gene: TRBD2; abundance: once; CDR3nt: TGTGCCAGCAGTTGGGGACTAGCGGGAGTATCCGGGGAGCTGTTTTTT; CDR3aa: CASSWGLAGVSGELFF
j_gene: TRBJ1-5; v_gene: TRBV30; d_gene: TRBD1; abundance: once; CDR3nt: TGTGCCTGGAGTTTGGGACAGGGGAACAATCAGCCCCAGCATTTT; CDR3aa: CAWSLGQGNNQPQHF
j_gene: TRBJ1-2; v_gene: TRBV27; d_gene: TRBD1; abundance: -; CDR3nt: TGTGCCAGCAGTCAAAACAGGGGTATGGATGGCTACACCTTC; CDR3aa: CASSQNRGMDGYTF
j_gene: TRBJ2-7; v_gene: TRBV28; d_gene: TRBD1; abundance: -; CDR3nt: TGTGCCAGCAGCCGGACAGGGGTTACCTACGAGCAGTACTTC; CDR3aa: CASSRTGVTYEQYF
j_gene: TRBJ2-7; v_gene: TRBV28; d_gene: -; abundance: -; CDR3nt: TGTGCCAGCAGTTTACTTCTGAACGAGCAGTACTTC; CDR3aa: CASSLLLNEQYF
j_gene: TRBJ1-5; v_gene: TRBV28; d_gene: -; abundance: -; CDR3nt: TGTGCCAGCAGTTTGGACGGGAATCAGCCCCAGCATTTT; CDR3aa: CASSLDGNQPQHF
j_gene: TRBJ1-4; v_gene: TRBV28; d_gene: TRBD1; abundance: -; CDR3nt: TGTGCCAGCAGGTCAGGGGGCGCGGGGCTGAATGAAAAACTGTTTTTT; CDR3aa: CASRSGGAGLNEKLFF
j_gene: TRBJ2-7; v_gene: TRBV30; d_gene: TRBD1; abundance: -; CDR3nt: TGTGCCTGGAGGGGGGACAGGGTAAACTACGAGCAGTACTTC; CDR3aa: CAWRGDRVNYEQYF
j_gene: TRBJ2-2; v_gene: TRBV5-4; d_gene: -; abundance: once; CDR3nt: TGTGCCAGCAGCGGGATTCCGCAGCAGGGGTCAGAGCTGTTTTTT; CDR3aa: CASSGIPQQGSELFF
j_gene: TRBJ2-7; v_gene: TRBV30; d_gene: TRBD2; abundance: -; CDR3nt: TGTGCCTGGACTAGGACTAGCAGATACTACGAGCAGTACTTC; CDR3aa: CAWTRTSRYYEQYF
j_gene: TRBJ2-5; v_gene: TRBV5-1; d_gene: TRBD2; abundance: -; CDR3nt: TGCGCCAGCAGCTTTTTGGGGAGGGACGAAGAGACCCAGTACTTC; CDR3aa: CASSFLGRDEETQYF
j_gene: TRBJ1-1; v_gene: TRBV2; d_gene: -; abundance: -; CDR3nt: TGTGCCAGCAGCAGTGTGATGAACACTGAAGCTTTCTTT; CDR3aa: CASSSVMNTEAFF